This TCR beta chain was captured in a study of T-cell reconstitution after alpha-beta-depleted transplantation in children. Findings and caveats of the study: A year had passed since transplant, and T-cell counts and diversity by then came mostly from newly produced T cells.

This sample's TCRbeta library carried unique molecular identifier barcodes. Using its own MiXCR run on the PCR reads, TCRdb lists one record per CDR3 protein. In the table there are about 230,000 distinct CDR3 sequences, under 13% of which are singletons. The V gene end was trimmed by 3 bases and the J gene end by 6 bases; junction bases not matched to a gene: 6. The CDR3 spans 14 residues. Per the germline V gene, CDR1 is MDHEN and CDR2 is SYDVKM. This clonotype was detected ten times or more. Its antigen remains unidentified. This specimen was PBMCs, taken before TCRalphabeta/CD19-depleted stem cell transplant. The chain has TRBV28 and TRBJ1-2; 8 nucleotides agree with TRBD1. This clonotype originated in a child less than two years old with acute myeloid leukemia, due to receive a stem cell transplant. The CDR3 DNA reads TGTGCCAGCAGTTTGTCCGACAGGGGCCATGGCTACACCTTC. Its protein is CASSLSDRGHGYTF.